This T cell receptor (beta chain) derives from a study of beta chain features in type 1 diabetes. Study results and caveats: Patients with Type 1 diabetes showed moderately but significantly shorter TCRB CDR3s in all four CD4+ subsets. Type 1 diabetes patients showed fewer insertions and more deletions at VDJ junctions.

Germline V gives CDR1 MGHDK, CDR2 SYGVNS. The CDR3 length is 11 residues. The entirety of the isolated RNA underwent reverse transcription, so expressed TCRB transcripts were sequenced. Some clones are missing from TCRdb's copy, which holds only in-frame ones; the method was immunoSEQ multiplex PCR. The sample lists under 400,000 clones; 10% to 15% were seen once. In its sample, this clone was seen a few times. What it binds is unknown. J is TRBJ2-7 and V is TRBV25-1, with 7 nucleotides matching TRBD2. The specimen sequenced was naive CD4+ T cells from blood. The TCR comes from a young woman with type 1 diabetes. The CDR3 nucleotides are TGTGCAGTAGCGGGTGCTCTCGAGCAGTACTTC. This sequence encodes CAVAGALEQYF.